Included here is one T cell receptor (beta chain) sequence, with context. These data are taken from a study of blood T cell repertoires in COVID-19. Residents of about two dozen US areas, aged roughly 18 to 89 years, made up the participants. Donors were grouped by their self-reported clinical history. Profiled with immunoSEQ multiplex PCR; TCRdb holds only in-frame clones, not every one. This table holds around 310,000 clones, around 89% found once. CDR1 is MDHEN and CDR2 is SYDVKM in the germline V gene. V shed 5 bases, J shed 6 bases, and the junction held 10 bases outside the gene matches. This CDR3 is built from 15 residues.

Sequences were obtained from PBMCs or T cells enriched from blood (not recorded which). This TCR came from a woman aged 40 to 49 who had recovered from COVID-19. The chain couples TRBV28 to TRBJ2-7; 10 positions match TRBD1. CDR3 bases: TGTGCCAGCAGTCCCCGGGACAGGGGATTGGTCGAGCAGTACTTC. It encodes CASSPRDRGLVEQYF.